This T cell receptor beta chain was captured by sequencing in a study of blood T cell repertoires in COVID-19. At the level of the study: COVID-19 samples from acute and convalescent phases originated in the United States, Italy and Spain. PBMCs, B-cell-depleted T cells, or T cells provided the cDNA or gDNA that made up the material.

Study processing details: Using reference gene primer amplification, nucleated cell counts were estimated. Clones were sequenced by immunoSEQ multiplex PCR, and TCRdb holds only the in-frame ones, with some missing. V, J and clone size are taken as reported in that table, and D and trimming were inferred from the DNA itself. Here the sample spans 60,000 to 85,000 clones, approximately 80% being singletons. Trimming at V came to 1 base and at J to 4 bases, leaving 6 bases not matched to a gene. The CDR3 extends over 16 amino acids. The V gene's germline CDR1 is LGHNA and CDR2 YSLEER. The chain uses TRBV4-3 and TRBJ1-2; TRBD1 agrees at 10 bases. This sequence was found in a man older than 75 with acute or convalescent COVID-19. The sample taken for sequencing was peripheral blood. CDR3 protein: CASSQVGTGASYGYTF. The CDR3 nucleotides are TGCGCCAGCAGCCAAGTAGGGACAGGGGCTTCCTATGGCTACACCTTC.